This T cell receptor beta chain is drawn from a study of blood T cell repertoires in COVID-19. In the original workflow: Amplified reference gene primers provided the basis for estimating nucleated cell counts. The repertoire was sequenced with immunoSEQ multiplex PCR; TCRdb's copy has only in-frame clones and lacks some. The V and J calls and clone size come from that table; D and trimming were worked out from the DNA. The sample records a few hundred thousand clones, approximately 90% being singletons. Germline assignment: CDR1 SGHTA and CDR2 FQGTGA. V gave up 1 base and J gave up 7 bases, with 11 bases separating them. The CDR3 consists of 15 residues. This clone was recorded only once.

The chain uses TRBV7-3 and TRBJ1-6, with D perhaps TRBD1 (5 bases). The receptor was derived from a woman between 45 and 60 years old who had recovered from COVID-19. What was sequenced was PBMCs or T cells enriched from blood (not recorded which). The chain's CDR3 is CASSLISQGNSPLHF. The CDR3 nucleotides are TGTGCCAGCAGCTTAATAAGCCAGGGCAATTCACCCCTCCACTTT.